Listed below are T cell receptor beta chains from one sample, sequenced in a study of blood T cell repertoires in COVID-19. The assay was immunoSEQ multiplex PCR, and TCRdb's table has in-frame clones only and misses some. The repertoire consists of roughly 100,000 clones, with around 87% occurring once and the leading ten covering around 16%. The sequenced sample consisted of peripheral blood. These receptors all come from a man aged 45-65 years with acute or convalescent COVID-19. CDR3s include the opening cysteine and the closing phenylalanine or tryptophan. D genes are given only for firm matches. The size entry is marked missing in some rows and otherwise reads once, few, many or a size class.

j_gene: TRBJ2-3
v_gene: TRBV11-2
d_gene: NA
abundance: NA
CDR3nt: TGTGCCAGCAGCTACGGGACAACCCTTATCACAGATACGCAGTATTTT
CDR3aa: CASSYGTTLITDTQYF

j_gene: TRBJ2-7
v_gene: TRBV5-4
d_gene: TRBD2
abundance: NA
CDR3nt: TGTGCCAGCAGCTTGATGGGAGCGGGGGGTGAGCAGTACTTC
CDR3aa: CASSLMGAGGEQYF

j_gene: TRBJ2-7
v_gene: TRBV30
d_gene: NA
abundance: NA
CDR3nt: TGTGCCTGGAGTTCGACACGATCCGAGCAGTACTTC
CDR3aa: CAWSSTRSEQYF

j_gene: TRBJ1-1
v_gene: TRBV2
d_gene: NA
abundance: NA
CDR3nt: TGTGCCAGCAGTGAGGGCAGATGGAACACTGAAGCTTTCTTT
CDR3aa: CASSEGRWNTEAFF

j_gene: TRBJ2-3
v_gene: TRBV6-5
d_gene: NA
abundance: NA
CDR3nt: TGTGCCAGTACCCACGGGGGGCTGGGTACAGATACGCAGTATTTT
CDR3aa: CASTHGGLGTDTQYF

j_gene: TRBJ1-2
v_gene: TRBV4-1
d_gene: TRBD1
abundance: NA
CDR3nt: TGCGCCAGCAGCCGGCCTGGGACAGGGGATGGCTACACCTTC
CDR3aa: CASSRPGTGDGYTF

j_gene: TRBJ1-1
v_gene: TRBV5-6
d_gene: TRBD1
abundance: NA
CDR3nt: TGTGCCAGCAGCTCCACAGGGGCGAGCACTGAAGCTTTCTTT
CDR3aa: CASSSTGASTEAFF

j_gene: TRBJ2-7
v_gene: TRBV4-1
d_gene: TRBD2
abundance: NA
CDR3nt: TGCGCCAGCAGCCAGGGACTAGCGGGAGTAGGGAGCTCCTACGAGCAGTACTTC
CDR3aa: CASSQGLAGVGSSYEQYF

j_gene: TRBJ1-1
v_gene: TRBV6-5
d_gene: NA
abundance: NA
CDR3nt: TGTGCCAGCTTGCAGGGGACTGAAGCTTTCTTT
CDR3aa: CASLQGTEAFF

j_gene: TRBJ2-3
v_gene: TRBV7-9
d_gene: NA
abundance: NA
CDR3nt: TGTGCCAGCAGTTCAATGGCAACCGACACAGATACGCAGTATTTT
CDR3aa: CASSSMATDTDTQYF

j_gene: TRBJ1-5
v_gene: TRBV28
d_gene: NA
abundance: NA
CDR3nt: TGTGCCAGCAGTTTTATCCATCAGCCCCAGCATTTT
CDR3aa: CASSFIHQPQHF

j_gene: TRBJ2-7
v_gene: TRBV7-2
d_gene: TRBD2
abundance: NA
CDR3nt: TGTGCCAGCAGCGAACGCACTAGCGGATCCTACGAGCAGTACTTC
CDR3aa: CASSERTSGSYEQYF

j_gene: TRBJ2-2
v_gene: TRBV25-1
d_gene: NA
abundance: NA
CDR3nt: TGTGCCAGCAGTCACAGGAGCACCGGGGAGCTGTTTTTT
CDR3aa: CASSHRSTGELFF

j_gene: TRBJ1-2
v_gene: TRBV6-1
d_gene: NA
abundance: once
CDR3nt: TGTGCCAGCAGTGACATACAGGGAGACTATGGCTACACCTTC
CDR3aa: CASSDIQGDYGYTF

j_gene: TRBJ1-2
v_gene: TRBV7-2
d_gene: TRBD1
abundance: NA
CDR3nt: TGTGCCAGCAGCTCTCTGACAGGGGACTATGGCTACACCTTC
CDR3aa: CASSSLTGDYGYTF

j_gene: TRBJ2-7
v_gene: TRBV6-1
d_gene: NA
abundance: NA
CDR3nt: TGTGCCAGCAGTGTAGCACCTGAGGAGGAGCAGTACTTC
CDR3aa: CASSVAPEEEQYF

j_gene: TRBJ1-2
v_gene: TRBV4-2
d_gene: NA
abundance: NA
CDR3nt: TGTGCCAGCAGCCAAGAAGGGGCCTCTAACTATGGCTACACCTTC
CDR3aa: CASSQEGASNYGYTF

j_gene: TRBJ1-2
v_gene: TRBV12-5
d_gene: NA
abundance: NA
CDR3nt: TGTGCTAGTGCTTCACAAGCTAACTATGGCTACACCTTC
CDR3aa: CASASQANYGYTF

j_gene: TRBJ1-4
v_gene: TRBV6-6
d_gene: TRBD1
abundance: NA
CDR3nt: TGTGCCAGCAGTGGATCCGGGACAGGGAATGAAAAACTGTTTTTT
CDR3aa: CASSGSGTGNEKLFF

j_gene: TRBJ1-3
v_gene: TRBV5-1
d_gene: TRBD1
abundance: NA
CDR3nt: TGCGCCAGCAGCCTGGGACAGCCTCACTCTGGAAACACCATATATTTT
CDR3aa: CASSLGQPHSGNTIYF

j_gene: TRBJ2-3
v_gene: TRBV24-1
d_gene: TRBD1
abundance: NA
CDR3nt: TGTGCCACCAGTGAGGGGACAGACACGCAGTATTTT
CDR3aa: CATSEGTDTQYF

j_gene: TRBJ1-4
v_gene: TRBV6-5
d_gene: TRBD1
abundance: many
CDR3nt: TGTGCCAGCAGGACAGGGGCAACTAATGAAAAACTGTTTTTT
CDR3aa: CASRTGATNEKLFF

j_gene: TRBJ2-5
v_gene: TRBV18
d_gene: NA
abundance: NA
CDR3nt: TGTGCCAGCTCACCAGAAGTAGCGGCACAAGAGACCCAGTACTTC
CDR3aa: CASSPEVAAQETQYF

j_gene: TRBJ2-4
v_gene: TRBV7-9
d_gene: TRBD1
abundance: NA
CDR3nt: TGTGCCAGCAGCTTAGAACAGGGGAACATTCAGTACTTC
CDR3aa: CASSLEQGNIQYF

j_gene: TRBJ2-2
v_gene: TRBV9
d_gene: NA
abundance: NA
CDR3nt: TGTGCCAGCAGCGTAGCAACTAGGGACACCGGGGAGCTGTTTTTT
CDR3aa: CASSVATRDTGELFF

j_gene: TRBJ2-7
v_gene: TRBV21-1
d_gene: NA
abundance: once
CDR3nt: TGTGCCAGCCGAAGGGACAGGGGCTACGAGCAGTACTTC
CDR3aa: CASRRDRGYEQYF

j_gene: TRBJ2-3
v_gene: TRBV28
d_gene: TRBD2
abundance: once
CDR3nt: TGTGCCAGCAGCAGCACTAAAGCGGGAGGGGGTACGCAGTATTTT
CDR3aa: CASSSTKAGGGTQYF

j_gene: TRBJ2-7
v_gene: TRBV28
d_gene: TRBD1
abundance: NA
CDR3nt: TGTGCCAGCAGTCCCCCCGGGACAGGGGGCGGGCAGTACTTC
CDR3aa: CASSPPGTGGGQYF

j_gene: TRBJ2-1
v_gene: TRBV5-1
d_gene: TRBD2
abundance: once
CDR3nt: TGCGCCAGCAGCGCGGGACTAGCGGGAGGGCCCTACAATGAGCAGTTCTTC
CDR3aa: CASSAGLAGGPYNEQFF

j_gene: TRBJ2-7
v_gene: TRBV5-1
d_gene: NA
abundance: few
CDR3nt: TGCGCCAGCAGCTTGGCAGGTCAGGGATTCTACGAGCAGTACTTC
CDR3aa: CASSLAGQGFYEQYF

j_gene: TRBJ2-3
v_gene: TRBV2
d_gene: NA
abundance: NA
CDR3nt: TGTGCCAGCAGTGAGAGGTACGATACGCAGTATTTT
CDR3aa: CASSERYDTQYF

j_gene: TRBJ2-1
v_gene: TRBV20-1
d_gene: NA
abundance: NA
CDR3nt: TGCAGTGCCACAACTAGCAATGAGCAGTTCTTC
CDR3aa: CSATTSNEQFF

j_gene: TRBJ2-7
v_gene: TRBV24-1
d_gene: TRBD2
abundance: NA
CDR3nt: TGTGCCACCAGTGCTCCGGGGGGGAGCTCCTACGAGCAGTACTTC
CDR3aa: CATSAPGGSSYEQYF

j_gene: TRBJ2-5
v_gene: TRBV27
d_gene: NA
abundance: NA
CDR3nt: TGTGCCAGCAGTTCCACGGGTCCCCGGGAGACCCAGTACTTC
CDR3aa: CASSSTGPRETQYF

j_gene: TRBJ2-3
v_gene: TRBV7-6
d_gene: TRBD2
abundance: NA
CDR3nt: TGTGCCAGCAGCCCCGGGACTAGTATTTCCGATACGCAGTATTTT
CDR3aa: CASSPGTSISDTQYF

j_gene: TRBJ2-2
v_gene: TRBV7-2
d_gene: NA
abundance: few
CDR3nt: TGTGCCAGCAGCTTAGATTATAGCGGGGAGCTGTTTTTT
CDR3aa: CASSLDYSGELFF

j_gene: TRBJ2-1
v_gene: TRBV10-3
d_gene: TRBD2
abundance: NA
CDR3nt: TGTGCCATCAGTCTAGCGGGAGGTACCAATGAGCAGTTCTTC
CDR3aa: CAISLAGGTNEQFF

j_gene: TRBJ2-7
v_gene: TRBV5-1
d_gene: TRBD2
abundance: NA
CDR3nt: TGCGCCAGCAGCTTGGTAGCGGGGGAGCAGTACTTC
CDR3aa: CASSLVAGEQYF

j_gene: TRBJ2-1
v_gene: TRBV6-5
d_gene: TRBD2
abundance: once
CDR3nt: TGTGCCAGCAGTTCCACGGGAGGCTCCTACAATGAGCAGTTCTTC
CDR3aa: CASSSTGGSYNEQFF

j_gene: TRBJ2-7
v_gene: TRBV3-1/TRBV3-2
d_gene: TRBD2
abundance: NA
CDR3nt: TGTGCCAGCAGCCAAGATCCTAGCGGGTCGACCTACGAGCAGTACTTC
CDR3aa: CASSQDPSGSTYEQYF

j_gene: TRBJ1-1
v_gene: TRBV20-1
d_gene: TRBD1
abundance: NA
CDR3nt: TGCAGTGCCGCCCAGGGGGTAACGACTTTCTTT
CDR3aa: CSAAQGVTTFF

j_gene: TRBJ1-5
v_gene: TRBV28
d_gene: NA
abundance: NA
CDR3nt: TGTGCCAGCAGTTTCCCCAGTCAAAGCAATCAGCCCCAGCATTTT
CDR3aa: CASSFPSQSNQPQHF

j_gene: TRBJ1-1
v_gene: TRBV7-2
d_gene: NA
abundance: once
CDR3nt: TGTGCCAGCAGCTTCGACCTCGGGGTGGGGACTGAAGCTTTCTTT
CDR3aa: CASSFDLGVGTEAFF

j_gene: TRBJ1-4
v_gene: TRBV19
d_gene: NA
abundance: NA
CDR3nt: TGTGCCAGTAGTATGCAGGGGTTAACTAATGAAAAACTGTTTTTT
CDR3aa: CASSMQGLTNEKLFF

j_gene: TRBJ2-1
v_gene: TRBV5-1
d_gene: TRBD2
abundance: NA
CDR3nt: TGCGCCAGCAGCTTGTTAGCGGGAAAGAACAATGAGCAGTTCTTC
CDR3aa: CASSLLAGKNNEQFF

j_gene: TRBJ2-7
v_gene: TRBV27
d_gene: TRBD2
abundance: NA
CDR3nt: TGTGCCAGCAGTGCGGGACTAACATACGAGCAGTACTTC
CDR3aa: CASSAGLTYEQYF

j_gene: TRBJ2-1
v_gene: TRBV4-1
d_gene: TRBD2
abundance: NA
CDR3nt: TGCGCCAGCAGCCCTACTAGCGGGAGCTACAATGAGCAGTTCTTC
CDR3aa: CASSPTSGSYNEQFF

j_gene: TRBJ2-5
v_gene: TRBV3-1/TRBV3-2
d_gene: TRBD1
abundance: NA
CDR3nt: TGTGCCAGCAGATCTGCCGGGACAGGCCAAGAGACCCAGTACTTC
CDR3aa: CASRSAGTGQETQYF

j_gene: TRBJ2-7
v_gene: TRBV5-1
d_gene: NA
abundance: NA
CDR3nt: TGCGCCAGCAGGACGGACACTTCGATTACCTACGAGCAGTACTTC
CDR3aa: CASRTDTSITYEQYF

j_gene: TRBJ2-1
v_gene: TRBV18
d_gene: TRBD2
abundance: NA
CDR3nt: TGTGCCAGTGGGAGCGGGACCTACAATGAGCAGTTCTTC
CDR3aa: CASGSGTYNEQFF

j_gene: TRBJ1-1
v_gene: TRBV4-2
d_gene: TRBD1
abundance: NA
CDR3nt: TGTGCCAGCAGCCAGCTGGGACAGGGGGGTAGGGGCACTGAAGCTTTCTTT
CDR3aa: CASSQLGQGGRGTEAFF